The next 10 T cell receptor beta chains were all read from a single sample in a study of T cells in Graves' hyperthyroidism and ophthalmopathy. RNA transcripts served as the template for amplifying TCR beta CDR3 regions. A set of HTBI primers served as the primers for a first-round RT-PCR of the TCR CDR3. TCRdb ran MiXCR on the multiplex PCR reads and lists one entry per CDR3 protein. The sample yields under 750,000 distinct CDR3 sequences, roughly a sixth seen once. Input material: blood. The receptors originated from a woman between 45 and 65 years old with Graves' hyperthyroidism that later progressed to Graves' ophthalmopathy.

The V call is TRBV27, the J call TRBJ1-2; a possible D gene is TRBD1 (6 bases). Deletions cut 2 bases from V and 5 bases from J, with 15 bases between. The germline gives CDR1 MNHEY, CDR2 SMNVEV (reference sequence). CDR3 length: 15 residues. CDR3 loop: CASSLGWGPRYGYTF. The CDR3 region has the DNA TGTGCCAGCAGTTTAGGATGGGGGCCTAGGTATGGCTACACCTTC.

This clonotype was found many times. The rearrangement joins TRBV30 to TRBJ1-2, with TRBD1 matching 7 bases. With V trimmed by 6 bases and J by 2 bases, 6 bases remained unmatched. The CDR3 runs to 13 residues. Germline CDR1 GTSNPN, CDR2 SVGIG (reference sequence). In nucleotides, the CDR3 is TGTGCCTGCCCCTTGGACAGGAACTATGGCTACACCTTC. Translation: CACPLDRNYGYTF.

The J gene is TRBJ1-1, the V gene TRBV27, with a weak D call TRBD1 (5 bases). Trimming removed 7 bases from V and 3 bases from J, with 18 bases in between. The CDR3 totals 15 residues. Germline CDR1 MNHEY, CDR2 SMNVEV (reference sequence). The DNA for the CDR3 is TGTGCCAGCATCCGGACCGTAGGAGGGGACACTGAAGCTTTCTTT. Amino acid sequence: CASIRTVGGDTEAFF.

At least ten counts were recorded for this clonotype. The chain combines TRBV20-1 with TRBJ2-7, with D possibly being TRBD1 or TRBD2 (5 bases each). This CDR3 is built from 15 residues. Trimming cost V 4 bases and J 3 bases, with 19 bases left between them. In germline, CDR1 is DFQATT, CDR2 SNEGSKA (reference sequence). CDR3 nucleotides: TGCAGTGCTACCACCGGGGCGGACCCCTACTACGAGCAGTACTTC. Its protein is CSATTGADPYYEQYF.

The rearrangement links TRBV29-1 to TRBJ1-2; D is perhaps TRBD1 (6 bases). This CDR3 has 13 amino acids. Germline-derived CDR1 and CDR2 are SQVTM and ANQGSEA. V was clipped by 3 bases and J by 4 bases, with 12 bases between them. CDR3 region: CSVDGTRVYGYTF. The CDR3 DNA reads as TGCAGCGTTGACGGGACAAGAGTCTATGGCTACACCTTC.

This clonotype was detected many times. The rearrangement uses TRBV12-3 or TRBV12-4 and TRBJ1-5; D possibly corresponds to TRBD1 (6 bases). CDR3 length: 13 amino acids. Trimming took 1 base from V and 7 from J, leaving 8 bases between them. This chain's CDR3 is CASSLGRGQPQHF. As DNA, the CDR3 is TGTGCCAGCAGTTTAGGCAGGGGACAGCCCCAGCATTTT.

The chain joins TRBV10-3 to TRBJ2-7; a possible D gene is TRBD1 (6 bases). Germline V gives CDR1 ENHRY, CDR2 SYGVKD. The CDR3 runs 14 residues. V was clipped by 6 bases and J by 2 bases, with 14 bases between them. The DNA of the CDR3 is TGTGCCATCAGGCCCCTAGGGGACACCTACGAGCAGTACTTC. Protein sequence: CAIRPLGDTYEQYF.

The V and J genes are TRBV12-3 or TRBV12-4 and TRBJ1-2; 8 nucleotides line up with TRBD1. After removal of 4 bases from V and 5 bases from J, the junction contained 6 bases not matched to a gene. The CDR3 has 14 amino acids. The CDR3 DNA reads TGTGCCAGCAGTTCAACGGACAGGGAATATGGCTACACCTTC. Residues: CASSSTDREYGYTF.

This clonotype was seen only a few times. CDR3 amino acids: CASSFEKGRTSGGASWTTDTQYF. CDR3 in DNA: TGTGCCAGCAGCTTTGAAAAAGGTCGGACTAGCGGGGGGGCCTCTTGGACGACAGATACGCAGTATTTT. The rearrangement uses TRBV7-3 and TRBJ2-3; 15 nucleotides match TRBD2. This CDR3 comprises 23 residues. The germline V gene encodes CDR1 SGHTA and CDR2 FQGTGA. V lost 3 bases and J lost 3; bases outside the gene matches: 22.

This clonotype was observed a single time. V and J are TRBV3-1 and TRBJ2-5; D might be TRBD1 (5 bases). From germline, CDR1 is LGHDT and CDR2 YNNKEL (reference sequence). Trimming stripped 0 bases from V and 2 bases from J, with 16 bases between. The CDR3 length is 17 residues. The CDR3 nucleotides are TGTGCCAGCAGCCAAGATATATTAAGGGGATTACAAGAGACCCAGTACTTC. The encoded protein is CASSQDILRGLQETQYF.